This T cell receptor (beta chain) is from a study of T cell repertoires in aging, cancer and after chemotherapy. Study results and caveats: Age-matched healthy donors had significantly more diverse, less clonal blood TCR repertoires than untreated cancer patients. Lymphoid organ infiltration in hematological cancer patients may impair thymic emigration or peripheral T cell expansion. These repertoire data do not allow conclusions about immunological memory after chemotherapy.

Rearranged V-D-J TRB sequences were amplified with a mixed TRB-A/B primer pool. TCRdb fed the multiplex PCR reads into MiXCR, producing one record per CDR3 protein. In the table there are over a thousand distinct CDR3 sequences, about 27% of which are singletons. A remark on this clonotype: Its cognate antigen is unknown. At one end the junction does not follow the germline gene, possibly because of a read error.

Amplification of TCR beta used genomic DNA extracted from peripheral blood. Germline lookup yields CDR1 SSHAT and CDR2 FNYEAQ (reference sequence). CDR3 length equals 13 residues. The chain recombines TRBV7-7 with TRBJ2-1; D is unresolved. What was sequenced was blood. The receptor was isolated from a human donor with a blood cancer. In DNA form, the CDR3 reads TGTGCTAGCAGCTCCGCCCCCCGGGCTGAGCAGTTCTTC. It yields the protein CASSSAPRAEQFF.